This T cell receptor (beta chain) came from a study of OX40 agonist ivuxolimab in advanced cancers. About the study: A male proportion of over 70% was recorded, with mean age around 60 years and range roughly 23 to 85. Eligibility rules accepted prior anti-PD-1, anti-PD-L1 or anti-CTLA-4 therapy, and 30% to 40% had some. The study, taken as a whole, reports: Specificity for antigen went undetermined in the expanded peripheral T cells.

Method: immunoSEQ multiplex PCR; TCRdb's copy keeps in-frame clones and lacks some. The top ten clones hold 72% of a sample with about 16,000 clones, roughly four fifths of them seen once. For this clone: Its target is not known.

The CDR3 has 12 amino acids. Germline V gives CDR1 SQVTM, CDR2 ANQGSEA. Trimming cost V 4 bases and J 2 bases, with 9 bases left between them. Sequenced here: CD4+ or CD8+ T cells sorted from blood, sampled in a trial of the OX40 agonist ivuxolimab. The chain links TRBV29-1 to TRBJ2-7; D not certain. The receptor was isolated from an adult with an advanced solid tumor such as melanoma, head and neck, liver or kidney cancer. CDR3: CSVGLGTYEQYF. DNA for the CDR3: TGCAGCGTTGGTCTGGGAACCTACGAGCAGTACTTC.